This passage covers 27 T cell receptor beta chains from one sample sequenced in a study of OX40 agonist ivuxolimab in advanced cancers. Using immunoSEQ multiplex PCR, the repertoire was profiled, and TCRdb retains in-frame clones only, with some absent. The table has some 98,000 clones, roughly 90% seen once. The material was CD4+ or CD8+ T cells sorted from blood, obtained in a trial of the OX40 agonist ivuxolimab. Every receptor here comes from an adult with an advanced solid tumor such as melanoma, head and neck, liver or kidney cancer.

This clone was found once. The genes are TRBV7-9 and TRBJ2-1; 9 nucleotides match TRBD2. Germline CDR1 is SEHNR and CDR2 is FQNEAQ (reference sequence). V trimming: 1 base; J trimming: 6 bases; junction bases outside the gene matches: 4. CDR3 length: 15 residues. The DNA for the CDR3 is TGTGCCAGCAGCTTAGGCCTAGCGGGATTCAATGAGCAGTTCTTC. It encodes CASSLGLAGFNEQFF. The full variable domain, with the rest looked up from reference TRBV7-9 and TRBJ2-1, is DTGVSQNPRHKITKRGQNVTFRCDPISEHNRLYWYRQTLGQGPEFLTYFQNEAQLEKSRLLSDRFSAERPKGSFSTLEIQRTEQGDSAMYLCASSLGLAGFNEQFFGPGTRLTVL.

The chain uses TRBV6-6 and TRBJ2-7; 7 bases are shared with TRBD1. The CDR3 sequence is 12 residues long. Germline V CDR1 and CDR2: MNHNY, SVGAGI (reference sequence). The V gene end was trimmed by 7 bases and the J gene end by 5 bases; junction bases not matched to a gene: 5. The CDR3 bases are TGTGCCAGCAATAACCAGGGGGACGAGCAGTACTTC. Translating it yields CASNNQGDEQYF.

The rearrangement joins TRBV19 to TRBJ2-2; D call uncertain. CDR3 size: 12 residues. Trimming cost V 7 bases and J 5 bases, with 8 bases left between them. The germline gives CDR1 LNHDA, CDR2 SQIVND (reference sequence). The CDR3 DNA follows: TGTGCCAGTAAACCTAAAACCGGGGAGCTGTTTTTT. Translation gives CASKPKTGELFF.

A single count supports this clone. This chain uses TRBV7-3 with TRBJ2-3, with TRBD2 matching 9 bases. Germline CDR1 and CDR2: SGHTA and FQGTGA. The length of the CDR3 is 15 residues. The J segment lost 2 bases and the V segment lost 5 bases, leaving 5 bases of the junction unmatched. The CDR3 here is CASSIMGLATDTQYF. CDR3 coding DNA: TGTGCCAGCAGCATAATGGGACTAGCCACAGATACGCAGTATTTT.

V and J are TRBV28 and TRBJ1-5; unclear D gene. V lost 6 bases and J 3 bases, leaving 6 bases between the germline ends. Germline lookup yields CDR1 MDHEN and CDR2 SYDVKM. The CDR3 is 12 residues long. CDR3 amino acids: CASSRVNQPQHF. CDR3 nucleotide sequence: TGTGCCAGCAGCCGGGTCAATCAGCCCCAGCATTTT.

The CDR3 region has the DNA TGTGCCAGCAGTCCAACAGGGACCTCGGCCTACGAGCAGTACTTC. Protein: CASSPTGTSAYEQYF. This chain connects TRBV6-5 to TRBJ2-7, with a possible D match to TRBD1 (6 bases). This CDR3 contains 15 residues. Trimming took 5 bases from V and 2 from J, leaving 16 bases between them. Germline-derived CDR1 and CDR2 are MNHEY and SVGAGI.

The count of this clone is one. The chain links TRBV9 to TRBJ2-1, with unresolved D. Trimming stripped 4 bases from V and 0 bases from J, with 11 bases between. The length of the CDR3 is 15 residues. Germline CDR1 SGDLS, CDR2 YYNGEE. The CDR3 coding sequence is TGTGCCAGCAGCTCTGACCTGCCCTCCTACAATGAGCAGTTCTTC. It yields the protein CASSSDLPSYNEQFF.

The CDR3 coding sequence is TGTGCCAGCATCGGCACGGGGCACCGGCCGAACGAGCAGTACTTC. Translation gives CASIGTGHRPNEQYF. This chain joins TRBV7-3 and TRBJ2-7, with D perhaps being TRBD1 or TRBD2 (5 bases each). V lost 7 bases, J lost 5 bases, and 21 bases lay in between. Germline loops: CDR1 SGHTA, CDR2 FQGTGA. This CDR3 is built from 15 residues.

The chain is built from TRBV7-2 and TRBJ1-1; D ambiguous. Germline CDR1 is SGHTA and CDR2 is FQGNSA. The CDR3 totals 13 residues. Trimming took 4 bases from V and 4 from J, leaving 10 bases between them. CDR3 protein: CASSSRRATEAFF. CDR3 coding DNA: TGTGCCAGCAGCTCCCGGCGGGCCACTGAAGCTTTCTTT. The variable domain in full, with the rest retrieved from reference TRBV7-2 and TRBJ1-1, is GAGVSQSPSNKVTEKGKDVELRCDPISGHTALYWYRQSLGQGLEFLIYFQGNSAPDKSGLPSDRFSAERTGGSVSTLTIQRTQQEDSAVYLCASSSRRATEAFFGQGTRLTVV.

The CDR3 nucleotides read TGTGCCAGCAGTGGACAGGGGGGCGTCAACTATGGCTACACCTTC. This encodes CASSGQGGVNYGYTF. V and J are TRBV5-4 and TRBJ1-2; 10 bases map to TRBD1. Germline V gene sequence: CDR1 SGHNT, CDR2 YYREEE (reference sequence). The CDR3 is 15 amino acids. Trimming cost V 5 bases and J 2 bases; bases outside gene matches: 6. Using reference TRBV5-4 and TRBJ1-2 for the parts outside the CDR3, the full variable domain is ETGVTQSPTHLIKTRGQQVTLRCSSQSGHNTVSWYQQALGQGPQFIFQYYREEENGRGNFPPRFSGLQFPNYSSELNVNALELDDSALYLCASSGQGGVNYGYTFGSGTRLTVV.

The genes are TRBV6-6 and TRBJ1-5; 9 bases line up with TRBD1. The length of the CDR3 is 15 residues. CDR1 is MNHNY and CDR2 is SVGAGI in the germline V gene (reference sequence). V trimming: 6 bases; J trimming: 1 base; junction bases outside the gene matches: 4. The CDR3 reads CASRPDRGSNQPQHF. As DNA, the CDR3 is TGTGCCAGCAGACCGGACAGGGGCAGCAATCAGCCCCAGCATTTT.

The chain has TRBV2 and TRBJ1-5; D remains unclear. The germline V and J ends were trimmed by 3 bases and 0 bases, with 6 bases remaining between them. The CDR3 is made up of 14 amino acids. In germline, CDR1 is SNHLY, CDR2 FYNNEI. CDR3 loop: CASSDGVSNQPQHF. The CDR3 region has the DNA TGTGCCAGCAGTGATGGGGTTAGCAATCAGCCCCAGCATTTT.

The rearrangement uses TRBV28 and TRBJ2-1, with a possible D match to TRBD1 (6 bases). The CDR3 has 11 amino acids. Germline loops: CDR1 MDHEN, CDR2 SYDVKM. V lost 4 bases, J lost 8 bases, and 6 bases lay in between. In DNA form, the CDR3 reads TGTGCCAGCAGTTACAGGGATGAGCAGTTCTTC. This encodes CASSYRDEQFF.

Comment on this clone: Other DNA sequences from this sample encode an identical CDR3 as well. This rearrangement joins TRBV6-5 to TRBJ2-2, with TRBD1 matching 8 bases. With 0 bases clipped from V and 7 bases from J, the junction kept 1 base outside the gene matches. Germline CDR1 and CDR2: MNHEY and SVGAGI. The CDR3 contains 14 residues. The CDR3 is CASSYSRGRGELFF. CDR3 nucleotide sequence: TGTGCCAGCAGTTACTCCAGGGGGCGCGGGGAGCTGTTTTTT.

CDR3 sequence reads: CASSLNSTSGRTISYNEQFF. CDR3 nucleotide sequence: TGTGCCAGCAGCTTAAACTCCACTAGCGGGAGGACGATCTCCTACAATGAGCAGTTCTTC. The V and J genes are TRBV9 and TRBJ2-1; 12 nucleotides align to TRBD2. This CDR3 has 20 amino acids. V was clipped by 4 bases and J by 0 bases; unmatched bases: 14. Germline V gene lookup returns CDR1 SGDLS and CDR2 YYNGEE. Combining the CDR3 with reference TRBV9 and TRBJ2-1 gives the whole variable domain DSGVTQTPKHLITATGQRVTLRCSPRSGDLSVYWYQQSLDQGLQFLIQYYNGEERAKGNILERFSAQQFPDLHSELNLSSLELGDSALYFCASSLNSTSGRTISYNEQFFGPGTRLTVL.

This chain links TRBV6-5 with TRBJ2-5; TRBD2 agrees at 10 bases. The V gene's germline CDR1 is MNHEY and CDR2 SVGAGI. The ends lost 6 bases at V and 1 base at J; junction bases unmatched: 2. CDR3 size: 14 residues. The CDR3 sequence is CASSSSGSQETQYF. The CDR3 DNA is TGTGCCAGCAGCTCTAGCGGGAGCCAAGAGACCCAGTACTTC.

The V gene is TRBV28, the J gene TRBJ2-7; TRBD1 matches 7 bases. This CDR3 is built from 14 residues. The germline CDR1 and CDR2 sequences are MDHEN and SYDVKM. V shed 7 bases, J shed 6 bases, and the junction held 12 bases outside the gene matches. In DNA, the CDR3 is TGTGCCAGCAACCCCGACAGGGTCCCCGGCGAGCAGTACTTC. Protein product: CASNPDRVPGEQYF.

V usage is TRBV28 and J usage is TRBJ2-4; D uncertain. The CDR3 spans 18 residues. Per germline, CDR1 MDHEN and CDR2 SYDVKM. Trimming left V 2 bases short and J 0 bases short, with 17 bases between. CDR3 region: CASSLGSGYLEAKNIQYF. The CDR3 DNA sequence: TGTGCCAGCAGTTTAGGGTCCGGCTACTTAGAAGCCAAAAACATTCAGTACTTC.

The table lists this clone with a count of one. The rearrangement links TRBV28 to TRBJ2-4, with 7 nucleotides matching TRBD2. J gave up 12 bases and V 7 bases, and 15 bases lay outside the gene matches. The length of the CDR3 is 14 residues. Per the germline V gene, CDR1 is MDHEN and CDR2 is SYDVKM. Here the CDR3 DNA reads TGTGCCAGCACTAGGACTAGGATCAGCGGGACTCAGTACTTC. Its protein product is CASTRTRISGTQYF. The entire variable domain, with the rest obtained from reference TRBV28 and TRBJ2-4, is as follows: DVKVTQSSRYLVKRTGEKVFLECVQDMDHENMFWYRQDPGLGLRLIYFSYDVKMKEKGDIPEGYSVSREKKERFSLILESASTNQTSMYLCASTRTRISGTQYFGAGTRLSVL.

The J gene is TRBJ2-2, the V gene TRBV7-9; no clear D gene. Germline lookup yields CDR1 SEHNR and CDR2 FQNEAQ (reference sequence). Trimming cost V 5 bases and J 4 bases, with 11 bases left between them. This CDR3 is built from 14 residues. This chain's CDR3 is CASSHHRVTGELFF. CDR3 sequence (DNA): TGTGCCAGCAGCCATCATAGGGTCACCGGGGAGCTGTTTTTT.

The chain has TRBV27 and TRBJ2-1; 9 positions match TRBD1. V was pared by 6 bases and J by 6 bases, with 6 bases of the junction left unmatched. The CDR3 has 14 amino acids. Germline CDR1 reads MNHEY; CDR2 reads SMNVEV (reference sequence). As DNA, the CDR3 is TGTGCCAGCAGGACAGGGGGAAGGGCCAATGAGCAGTTCTTC. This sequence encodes CASRTGGRANEQFF.

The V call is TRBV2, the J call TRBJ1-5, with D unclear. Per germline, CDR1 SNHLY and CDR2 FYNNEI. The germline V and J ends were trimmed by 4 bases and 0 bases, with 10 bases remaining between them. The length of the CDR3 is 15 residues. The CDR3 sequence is CASSAARISNQPQHF. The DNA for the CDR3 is TGTGCCAGCAGTGCGGCTAGGATTAGCAATCAGCCCCAGCATTTT.

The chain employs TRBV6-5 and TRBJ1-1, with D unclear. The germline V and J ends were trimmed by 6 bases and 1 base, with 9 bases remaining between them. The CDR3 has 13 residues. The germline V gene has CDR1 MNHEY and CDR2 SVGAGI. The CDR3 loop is CASRPSPNTEAFF. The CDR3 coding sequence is TGTGCCAGCAGACCTTCACCGAACACTGAAGCTTTCTTT.

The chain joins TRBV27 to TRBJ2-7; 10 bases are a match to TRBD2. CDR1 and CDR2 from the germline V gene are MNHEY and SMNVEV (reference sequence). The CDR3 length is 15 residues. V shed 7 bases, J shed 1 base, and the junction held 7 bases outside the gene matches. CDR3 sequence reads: CASTRTSGASYEQYF. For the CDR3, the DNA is TGTGCCAGCACCCGAACTAGCGGGGCGTCCTACGAGCAGTACTTC.

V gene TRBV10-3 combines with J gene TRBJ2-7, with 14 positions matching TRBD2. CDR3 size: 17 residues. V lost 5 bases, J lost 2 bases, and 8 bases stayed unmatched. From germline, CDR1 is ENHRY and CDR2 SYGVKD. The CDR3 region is CAISPGTSGSGTYEQYF. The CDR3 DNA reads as TGTGCCATCAGTCCCGGGACTAGCGGGAGCGGGACCTACGAGCAGTACTTC.

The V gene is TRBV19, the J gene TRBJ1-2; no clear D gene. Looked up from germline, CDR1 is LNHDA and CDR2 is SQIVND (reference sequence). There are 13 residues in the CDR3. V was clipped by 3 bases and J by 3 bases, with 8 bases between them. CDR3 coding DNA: TGTGCCAGTAGTATGGGTGCGGACTATGGCTACACCTTC. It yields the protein CASSMGADYGYTF.

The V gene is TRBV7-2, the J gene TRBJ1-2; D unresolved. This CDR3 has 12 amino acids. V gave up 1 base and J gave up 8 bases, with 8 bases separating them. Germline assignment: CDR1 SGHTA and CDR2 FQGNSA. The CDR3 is CASSLVRSGYTF. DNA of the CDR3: TGTGCCAGCAGCTTAGTTCGCAGCGGCTACACCTTC.